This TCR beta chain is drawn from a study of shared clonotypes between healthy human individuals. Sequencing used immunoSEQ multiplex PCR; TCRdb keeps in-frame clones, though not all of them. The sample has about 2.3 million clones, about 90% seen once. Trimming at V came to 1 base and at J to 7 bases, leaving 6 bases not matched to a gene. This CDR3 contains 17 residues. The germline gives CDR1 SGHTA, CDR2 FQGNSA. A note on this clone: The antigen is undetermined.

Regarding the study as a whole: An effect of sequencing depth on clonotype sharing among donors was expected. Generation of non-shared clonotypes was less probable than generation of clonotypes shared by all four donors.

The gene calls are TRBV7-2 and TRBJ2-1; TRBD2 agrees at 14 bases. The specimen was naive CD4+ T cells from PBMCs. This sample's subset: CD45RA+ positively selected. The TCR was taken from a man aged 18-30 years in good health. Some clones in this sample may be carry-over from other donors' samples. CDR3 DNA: TGTGCCAGCAGCTTAGTGGGGACTAGCGGGAGTAGAAATGAGCAGTTCTTC. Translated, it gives CASSLVGTSGSRNEQFF.